This TCR beta chain derives from a study of Ad26.COV2.S vaccination and SARS-CoV-2 variants. Treatment given: over 15 received Ad26.COV2.S at low or high dose, single or two shots; roughly 5 received placebo; per-sample allocation not given. Day 63 after the first vaccine or placebo injection was the time point for sampling. This CDR3 is built from 17 residues. The germline V and J ends were trimmed by 5 bases and 0 bases, with 17 bases remaining between them. The germline V gene encodes CDR1 LNHDA and CDR2 SQIVND (reference sequence). This clone was counted between two and nine times. Only in-frame clones appear in the TCRdb table, and some are missing; sequencing was by immunoSEQ multiplex PCR. The sample contains around 250,000 clones, approximately 90% of which appear only once.

This TCR came from a person aged 18-65 years who received the Ad26.COV2.S COVID-19 vaccine or a placebo. Here the sequenced sample was peripheral blood, taken in a trial of Ad26.COV2.S vaccine versus placebo. The V gene is TRBV19, the J gene TRBJ1-3; a weak D match, TRBD1 (5 bases). The CDR3 nucleotides are TGTGCCAGTAGTCCCCGGGACCGAAGAAGCTCTGGAAACACCATATATTTT. Translated, it gives CASSPRDRRSSGNTIYF.